This TCR beta chain is from a study of PD-L1 blockade in urothelial cancer. Study context: From about 2014, patients received atezolizumab, given as 1,200 mg intravenously every 3 weeks.

CDR1 is DFQATT, CDR2 SNEGSKA, per germline (reference sequence). Trimming left V 2 bases short and J 7 bases short, with 3 bases between. This CDR3 contains 10 residues. The study, taken as a whole, reports: Pretreatment peripheral blood TCR clonality that fell below the median predicted better survival among the patients studied.

Spiking each PCR with synthetic TCR analog templates was performed. Sequenced by immunoSEQ multiplex PCR; TCRdb stores in-frame clones only, minus some. Counted here are roughly 60,000 clones, 82% occurring once; the ten biggest clones make up under 5%. For this clone: The antigen is unknown.

This chain connects TRBV20-1 to TRBJ2-1, with unresolved D. The source of this sequence is a man aged 65 to 79 with urothelial cancer. Specimen: PBMCs, collected around atezolizumab (anti-PD-L1) treatment. Here the CDR3 DNA reads TGCAGTGCTAGAACAAATGAGCAGTTCTTC. This sequence encodes CSARTNEQFF.